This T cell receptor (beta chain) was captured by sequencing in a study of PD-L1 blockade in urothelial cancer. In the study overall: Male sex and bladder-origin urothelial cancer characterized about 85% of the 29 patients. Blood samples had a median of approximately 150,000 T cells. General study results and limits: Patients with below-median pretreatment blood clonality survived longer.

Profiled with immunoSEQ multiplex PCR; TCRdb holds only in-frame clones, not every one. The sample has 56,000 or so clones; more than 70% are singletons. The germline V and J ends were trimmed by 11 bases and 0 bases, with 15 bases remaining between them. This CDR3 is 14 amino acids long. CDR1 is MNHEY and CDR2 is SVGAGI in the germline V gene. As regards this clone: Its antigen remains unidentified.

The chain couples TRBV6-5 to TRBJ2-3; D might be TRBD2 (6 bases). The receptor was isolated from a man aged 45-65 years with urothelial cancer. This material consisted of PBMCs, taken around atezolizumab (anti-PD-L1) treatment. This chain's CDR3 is CAQLFGGSTDTQYF. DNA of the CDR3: TGTGCCCAGCTTTTTGGGGGGAGCACAGATACGCAGTATTTT.